These 24 T cell receptor beta chains came from one sample sequenced in a study of blood T cell repertoires in COVID-19. Produced via immunoSEQ multiplex PCR; TCRdb's table is partial and in-frame only. The table shows some 200,000 clones, with 65% to 90% occurring only once. Sequencing was done on a sample of peripheral blood. The source of these receptors is a man aged 80 or over with acute or convalescent COVID-19.

This clone appeared a few times. The genes are TRBV30 and TRBJ1-6; weak D call: TRBD1 (5 bases). Germline V gives CDR1 GTSNPN, CDR2 SVGIG (reference sequence). Trimming took 5 bases from V and 14 from J, leaving 13 bases between them. The CDR3 runs 11 residues. The CDR3 sequence: CAWAGRASLHF. For the CDR3, the DNA is TGTGCCTGGGCCGGCAGGGCCTCCCTCCACTTT. The whole variable domain, remainder taken from reference TRBV30 and TRBJ1-6, is SQTIHQWPATLVQPVGSPLSLECTVEGTSNPNLYWYRQAAGRGLQLLFYSVGIGQISSEVPQNLSASRPQDRQFILSSKKLLLSDSGFYLCAWAGRASLHFGNGTRLTVT.

This clone was detected a few times. The chain links TRBV29-1 to TRBJ1-2; weak D call: TRBD1 (6 bases). The length of the CDR3 is 15 residues. CDR1 and CDR2 (germline): SQVTM, ANQGSEA. V lost 2 bases to trimming and J lost 5 bases, with 18 bases between them. The DNA for the CDR3 is TGCAGCGTTGAACAGGGGAGCGGGGGCGTATATGGCTACACCTTC. Its translation is CSVEQGSGGVYGYTF.

The rearrangement links TRBV24-1 to TRBJ2-7, with TRBD1 identical over 7 bases. CDR3 length: 13 amino acids. The germline gives CDR1 KGHDR, CDR2 SFDVKD. CDR3 sequence reads: CASRAGGSYEQYV. The DNA of the CDR3 is TGTGCCTCCAGAGCAGGGGGCTCCTACGAGCAGTACGTC.

This chain links TRBV27 with TRBJ2-3; unclear D gene. The CDR3 consists of 15 residues. Germline CDR1 and CDR2: MNHEY and SMNVEV (reference sequence). Deletions cut 4 bases from V and 0 bases from J, with 11 bases between. The CDR3 DNA follows: TGTGCCAGCAGTTCCCATACAGCTAGCACAGATACGCAGTATTTT. It encodes CASSSHTASTDTQYF.

The CDR3 loop is CASSQDFGGNYEQYF. CDR3 DNA: TGTGCCAGCAGCCAAGATTTCGGGGGGAACTACGAGCAGTACTTC. The genes are TRBV14 and TRBJ2-7; TRBD2 aligns across 7 bases. The junction had 5 bases not matched to a gene; V was cut back by 0 bases and J by 3 bases. Germline V gives CDR1 SGHDN, CDR2 FVKESK. The CDR3 is 15 residues long.

V is TRBV12-3 or TRBV12-4 and J is TRBJ2-5; 8 bases are a match to TRBD2. With V trimmed by 4 bases and J by 14 bases, 6 bases remained unmatched. The CDR3 length is 11 residues. In nucleotides, the CDR3 is TGTGCCAGCAGTTCCCGGGGGGGCCAATACTTC. Its protein product is CASSSRGGQYF.

This clone was seen a single time. The chain recombines TRBV19 with TRBJ2-1; 8 nucleotides align to TRBD2. This CDR3 is 11 amino acids long. V trimming: 4 bases; J trimming: 10 bases; junction bases outside the gene matches: 0. Looked up from germline, CDR1 is LNHDA and CDR2 is SQIVND (reference sequence). DNA of the CDR3: TGTGCCAGTAGTAAGCGGGAGGAGCAGTTCTTC. Translation gives CASSKREEQFF.

V usage is TRBV19 and J usage is TRBJ1-2; 12 positions agree with TRBD1. Trimming cost V 6 bases and J 1 base; bases outside gene matches: 9. Germline V lookup: CDR1 LNHDA, CDR2 SQIVND (reference sequence). This CDR3 has 17 residues. The CDR3 sequence: CASRGGTGGGLNYGYTF. DNA for the CDR3: TGTGCCAGTAGAGGAGGGACAGGGGGCGGTCTTAACTATGGCTACACCTTC. Full variable domain (missing parts from reference TRBV19 and TRBJ1-2): DGGITQSPKYLFRKEGQNVTLSCEQNLNHDAMYWYRQDPGQGLRLIYYSQIVNDFQKGDIAEGYSVSREKKESFPLTVTSAQKNPTAFYLCASRGGTGGGLNYGYTFGSGTRLTVV.

The gene calls are TRBV9 and TRBJ2-1; D unresolved. CDR1 is SGDLS and CDR2 is YYNGEE in the germline V gene. This CDR3 is built from 17 residues. The V end lost 4 bases, the J end lost 4 bases, and 21 bases lay between the germline ends. CDR3 residues: CASSPDLSRVAYNEQFF. The CDR3 DNA sequence: TGTGCCAGCAGCCCAGACCTAAGCCGGGTTGCTTACAATGAGCAGTTCTTC.

J is TRBJ2-7 and V is TRBV13; TRBD2 is a possible D gene (5 bases). Between the trimmed V and J ends, which lost 4 bases and 2 bases, there was a span of 12 bases. CDR3 size: 14 residues. Germline V gives CDR1 PRHDT, CDR2 FYEKMQ (reference sequence). The CDR3, as DNA: TGTGCCAGCAGCTATGCGATTAGCGCCTACGAGCAGTACTTC. This translates into CASSYAISAYEQYF.

The rearrangement joins TRBV19 to TRBJ2-5; D is unclear. Per germline, CDR1 LNHDA and CDR2 SQIVND (reference sequence). The CDR3 consists of 13 residues. V was pared by 5 bases and J by 2 bases, with 9 bases between. The CDR3 protein is CASSGVSQETQYF. CDR3 sequence (DNA): TGTGCCAGTAGTGGAGTGTCACAAGAGACCCAGTACTTC.

The gene calls are TRBV20-1 and TRBJ2-1; 14 bases match TRBD2. From germline, CDR1 is DFQATT and CDR2 SNEGSKA (reference sequence). CDR3 length: 14 amino acids. V lost 3 bases and J lost 8; bases outside the gene matches: 3. CDR3 DNA sequence: TGCAGTGCTAGTGGGACTAGCGGGAGAGATGAGCAGTTCTTC. Its protein product is CSASGTSGRDEQFF.

This chain joins TRBV27 and TRBJ2-6, with D uncertain. The CDR3 is 16 residues long. Germline CDR1 and CDR2: MNHEY and SMNVEV (reference sequence). V shed 2 bases and J shed 0 bases, with 8 bases lying between them. CDR3 protein: CASSLVASSGANVLTF. In DNA, the CDR3 is TGTGCCAGCAGTTTAGTCGCCAGCTCTGGGGCCAACGTCCTGACTTTC.

The J gene is TRBJ1-4, the V gene TRBV30, with D possibly matching TRBD1 (6 bases). This CDR3 region has 14 residues. The germline V and J ends were trimmed by 8 bases and 2 bases, with 15 bases remaining between them. Per germline, CDR1 GTSNPN and CDR2 SVGIG (reference sequence). The CDR3 DNA reads as TGTGCCGGAGCGCGGGGGCTCACTAATGAAAAACTGTTTTTT. This gives the protein CAGARGLTNEKLFF.

The chain joins TRBV7-9 to TRBJ2-1; possibly TRBD1 for D (6 bases). The CDR3 has 16 amino acids. The germline V gene has CDR1 SEHNR and CDR2 FQNEAQ (reference sequence). Trimming took 5 bases from V and 2 from J, leaving 16 bases between them. This chain's CDR3 is CASSGTGTTPYNEQFF. The CDR3 bases are TGTGCCAGCAGCGGTACCGGGACAACCCCCTACAATGAGCAGTTCTTC. The variable domain in full, completed from reference TRBV7-9 and TRBJ2-1, reads DTGVSQNPRHKITKRGQNVTFRCDPISEHNRLYWYRQTLGQGPEFLTYFQNEAQLEKSRLLSDRFSAERPKGSFSTLEIQRTEQGDSAMYLCASSGTGTTPYNEQFFGPGTRLTVL.

The rearrangement links TRBV7-2 to TRBJ2-3; 8 nucleotides align to TRBD2. In germline, CDR1 is SGHTA, CDR2 FQGNSA. Unmatched junction bases numbered 10, after V lost 3 bases and J lost 5 bases. This CDR3 contains 16 residues. CDR3 protein: CASSFLNREGLDTQYF. The DNA of the CDR3 is TGTGCCAGCAGCTTTCTTAACCGGGAGGGATTAGATACGCAGTATTTT.

The gene calls are TRBV2 and TRBJ2-1; 8 positions agree with TRBD1. The germline V gene encodes CDR1 SNHLY and CDR2 FYNNEI. The CDR3 covers 12 residues. With 4 bases clipped from V and 8 bases from J, the junction kept 1 base outside the gene matches. The CDR3 region has the DNA TGTGCCAGCAGTGGACAGGGGTATGAGCAGTTCTTC. Translation: CASSGQGYEQFF.

J is TRBJ2-1 and V is TRBV24-1; TRBD2 is a possible D gene (5 bases). The CDR3 contains 12 residues. Trimming cost V 1 base and J 16 bases, with 13 bases left between them. Germline V lookup: CDR1 KGHDR, CDR2 SFDVKD. The CDR3 sequence is CATSDLSRGLFF. CDR3 nucleotide sequence: TGTGCCACCAGTGATTTAAGCCGGGGTTTATTCTTC.

V usage is TRBV7-2 and J usage is TRBJ2-3; TRBD1 might be the D (6 bases). This CDR3 contains 14 residues. The germline CDR1 and CDR2 sequences are SGHTA and FQGNSA. Trimming took 5 bases from V and 4 from J, leaving 13 bases between them. CDR3 nucleotides: TGTGCCAGCAGCGTAAGATCAGGGGCAGATACGCAGTATTTT. Residues: CASSVRSGADTQYF.

The rearrangement uses TRBV27 and TRBJ2-1; 8 bases align to TRBD2. Germline CDR1 MNHEY, CDR2 SMNVEV (reference sequence). The CDR3 loop spans 14 amino acids. The V gene end was trimmed by 5 bases and the J gene end by 3 bases; junction bases not matched to a gene: 3. The CDR3, as DNA: TGTGCCAGCAGTACGAGCGGGAGCTACAATGAGCAGTTCTTC. Protein product: CASSTSGSYNEQFF.

The CDR3: CASSSSGTGFDTQYF. CDR3 bases: TGTGCCAGCAGCTCCTCCGGGACAGGGTTCGATACGCAGTATTTT. The V call is TRBV7-9, the J call TRBJ2-3; 9 bases map to TRBD1. V lost 4 bases and J lost 6; bases outside the gene matches: 8. The CDR3 is 15 residues long. Per germline, CDR1 SEHNR and CDR2 FQNEAQ (reference sequence).

The chain has TRBV19 and TRBJ1-1, with a weak D call TRBD1 (6 bases). This CDR3 has 14 amino acids. V dropped 7 bases and J dropped 0 bases, with 12 bases sitting between them. CDR1 is LNHDA and CDR2 is SQIVND in the germline V gene (reference sequence). CDR3 DNA: TGTGCCAGTACCATCACAGGGATGAACACTGAAGCTTTCTTT. This sequence encodes CASTITGMNTEAFF.

The chain couples TRBV10-3 to TRBJ1-1; no reliable D call. Germline values: CDR1 ENHRY, CDR2 SYGVKD. The CDR3 has 15 residues. The germline V and J ends were trimmed by 0 bases and 0 bases, with 8 bases remaining between them. CDR3 protein: CAISESLTLNTEAFF. CDR3 in DNA: TGTGCCATCAGTGAGTCCCTTACACTGAACACTGAAGCTTTCTTT.

In nucleotides, the CDR3 is TGTGCCAGCTCACCACCCCCGGACAGGGAAAAACTGTTTTTT. It codes for CASSPPPDREKLFF. V gene TRBV18 combines with J gene TRBJ1-4, with 7 bases fitting TRBD1. J was trimmed by 8 bases and V by 0 bases; bases with no gene match: 3. The CDR3 consists of 14 residues. The germline CDR1 and CDR2 sequences are KGHSH and LQKENI.